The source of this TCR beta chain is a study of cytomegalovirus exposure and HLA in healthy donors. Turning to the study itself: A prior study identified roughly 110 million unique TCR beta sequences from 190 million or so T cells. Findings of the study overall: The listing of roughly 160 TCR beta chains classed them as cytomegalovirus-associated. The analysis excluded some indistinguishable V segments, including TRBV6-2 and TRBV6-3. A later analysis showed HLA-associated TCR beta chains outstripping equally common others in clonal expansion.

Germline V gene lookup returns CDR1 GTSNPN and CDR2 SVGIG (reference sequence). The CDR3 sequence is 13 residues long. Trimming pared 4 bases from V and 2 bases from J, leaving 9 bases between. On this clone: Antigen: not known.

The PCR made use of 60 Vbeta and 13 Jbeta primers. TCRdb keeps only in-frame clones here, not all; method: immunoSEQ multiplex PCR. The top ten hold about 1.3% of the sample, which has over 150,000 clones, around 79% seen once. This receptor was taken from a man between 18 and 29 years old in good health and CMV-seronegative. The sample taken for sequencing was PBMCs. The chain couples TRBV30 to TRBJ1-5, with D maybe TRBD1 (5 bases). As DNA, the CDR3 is TGTGCCTGGAACCCGGGGGGCAATCAGCCCCAGCATTTT. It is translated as CAWNPGGNQPQHF.